The T cell receptor beta chain described here comes from a study of CD8 T cells in Susac syndrome (dated 2019 in TCRdb). About the investigation overall: Of the Susac syndrome patients who were sequenced, over five had clinically active disease and fewer than ten were in clinical remission. At blood withdrawal, Susac syndrome patients were either therapy-naive, taking corticosteroids (in some cases with IVIg as well), or taking IVIg alone. Repertoire sequencing was used to test whether CD8+ T cell activation and differentiation in Susac syndrome was antigen driven.

On this clonotype: It has no known antigen specificity. Qualities for individual bases were not recorded, and no much larger clone is one base off.

Peripheral blood CD8+ and CD4+ T cells from healthy donors, Susac syndrome patients and multiple sclerosis patients were profiled using high-throughput TCR beta sequencing. The Susac syndrome patients fulfilled recently defined diagnostic criteria for either definite or probable disease. Bulk CD8+ and CD4+ T cells were purified magnetically by negative isolation, whereas CD8+ TEMRA cells were enriched by FACS. Blood was drawn into EDTA tubes, processed within 24 hours, and PBMCs were isolated by density gradient centrifugation. PBMCs intended for TCR sequencing were frozen in liquid nitrogen and were later thawed in a 37 degrees C water bath. A purity of at least 90% was achieved for sorted or isolated CD4+, CD8+ and CD8+ TEMRA cells. Its CDR3 holds 15 amino acids, cysteine through phenylalanine. Only the CDR3 DNA is retained, 45 bases long and in frame from the first base. CDR1 and CDR2 were assigned from the germline V gene (reference sequence) as MNHNY and SVGAGI. V loses 2 bases at its end and J loses 6 bases; junction bases beyond the gene matches: 2.

RNA was extracted using the RNeasy kit, and roughly 0.5 to 1 ug of the RNA was reverse transcribed with random hexamers. The immunoSEQ multiplex PCR assay, covering 54 Vbeta and 13 Jbeta segments, was used to amplify TCR beta CDR3 regions. PCR amplification bias was corrected by using a synthetic template baseline for primer optimization and computational correction. The paper's processing steps were these. Reads were assigned to V, D and J genes according to IMGT and analyzed in immunoSEQ Analyzer, with only productive sequences retained. To calculate clonality, Shannon entropy was normalized by log2 of the number of productive unique sequences and then subtracted from one. For each patient and control, public and private clones were evaluated within the 100 most prevalent clones. Clones were defined as Susac-specific if absent from the healthy and MS cohorts, from under 1,200 published viral clones and from other ImmuneACCESS disease sequences. TCRdb reprocessing: public reads trimmed at Q25 with fastp, clones called with MiXCR, in-frame beta chains kept. Rows with one shared CDR3 protein collapse into an entry with the most common genes and DNA. The V and J calls were not made by the authors but by TCRdb's processing. This sample has approximately 180,000 distinct CDR3 sequences in its table, and over 90% of those were observed once. 0.099% of the sample comes from the top ten.

Results and caveats for the whole study, not just this receptor: The study acknowledged that relatively few individuals were included in the TCR sequencing and HLA analysis. In patients with Susac syndrome, the CD4+ T cell repertoire showed no detectable clonal expansion.

Sequenced sample: CD4+ T cells from PBMCs. The rearranged chain carries TRBV6-6 and TRBJ2-1; 12 central nucleotides agree with TRBD2. This TCR was sampled from a human donor with Susac syndrome. The DNA sequence is given as TGTGCCAGCAGTTACGAACTAGCGGGAGGCAATGAGCAGTTCTTC. Protein translation: CASSYELAGGNEQFF.